This T cell receptor (beta chain) was captured in a study of blood T cell repertoires in COVID-19. Across the whole study: Samples representing acute and convalescent COVID-19 were sourced from the United States, Italy and Spain. Sample material is recorded as cDNA or gDNA derived from T cells, B-cell-depleted T cells, or PBMCs.

The CDR3 runs 15 residues. V dropped 2 bases and J dropped 2; count of bases not matched to a gene: 6. CDR1 is SGDLS, CDR2 YYNGEE, per germline. In the original analysis: Estimates of nucleated cell counts were drawn from the amplification of reference gene primers. The protocol was immunoSEQ multiplex PCR, while the TCRdb copy is restricted to in-frame clones and leaves out a portion. V and J calls and clone size are given by that table; D and trimming were obtained from the DNA. The table includes around 180,000 clones, roughly 90% detected once. This clone was seen a handful of times. The sample holds other DNA sequences that translate to the same CDR3.

Sequencing was carried out using peripheral blood. The TCR sequence derives from a man aged 55 to 70 with acute or convalescent COVID-19. The chain couples TRBV9 to TRBJ2-5, with TRBD2 matching over 7 bases. In DNA, the CDR3 is TGTGCCAGCAGCGTGGTCGCTAGCGGACAAGAGACCCAGTACTTC. Translation: CASSVVASGQETQYF.